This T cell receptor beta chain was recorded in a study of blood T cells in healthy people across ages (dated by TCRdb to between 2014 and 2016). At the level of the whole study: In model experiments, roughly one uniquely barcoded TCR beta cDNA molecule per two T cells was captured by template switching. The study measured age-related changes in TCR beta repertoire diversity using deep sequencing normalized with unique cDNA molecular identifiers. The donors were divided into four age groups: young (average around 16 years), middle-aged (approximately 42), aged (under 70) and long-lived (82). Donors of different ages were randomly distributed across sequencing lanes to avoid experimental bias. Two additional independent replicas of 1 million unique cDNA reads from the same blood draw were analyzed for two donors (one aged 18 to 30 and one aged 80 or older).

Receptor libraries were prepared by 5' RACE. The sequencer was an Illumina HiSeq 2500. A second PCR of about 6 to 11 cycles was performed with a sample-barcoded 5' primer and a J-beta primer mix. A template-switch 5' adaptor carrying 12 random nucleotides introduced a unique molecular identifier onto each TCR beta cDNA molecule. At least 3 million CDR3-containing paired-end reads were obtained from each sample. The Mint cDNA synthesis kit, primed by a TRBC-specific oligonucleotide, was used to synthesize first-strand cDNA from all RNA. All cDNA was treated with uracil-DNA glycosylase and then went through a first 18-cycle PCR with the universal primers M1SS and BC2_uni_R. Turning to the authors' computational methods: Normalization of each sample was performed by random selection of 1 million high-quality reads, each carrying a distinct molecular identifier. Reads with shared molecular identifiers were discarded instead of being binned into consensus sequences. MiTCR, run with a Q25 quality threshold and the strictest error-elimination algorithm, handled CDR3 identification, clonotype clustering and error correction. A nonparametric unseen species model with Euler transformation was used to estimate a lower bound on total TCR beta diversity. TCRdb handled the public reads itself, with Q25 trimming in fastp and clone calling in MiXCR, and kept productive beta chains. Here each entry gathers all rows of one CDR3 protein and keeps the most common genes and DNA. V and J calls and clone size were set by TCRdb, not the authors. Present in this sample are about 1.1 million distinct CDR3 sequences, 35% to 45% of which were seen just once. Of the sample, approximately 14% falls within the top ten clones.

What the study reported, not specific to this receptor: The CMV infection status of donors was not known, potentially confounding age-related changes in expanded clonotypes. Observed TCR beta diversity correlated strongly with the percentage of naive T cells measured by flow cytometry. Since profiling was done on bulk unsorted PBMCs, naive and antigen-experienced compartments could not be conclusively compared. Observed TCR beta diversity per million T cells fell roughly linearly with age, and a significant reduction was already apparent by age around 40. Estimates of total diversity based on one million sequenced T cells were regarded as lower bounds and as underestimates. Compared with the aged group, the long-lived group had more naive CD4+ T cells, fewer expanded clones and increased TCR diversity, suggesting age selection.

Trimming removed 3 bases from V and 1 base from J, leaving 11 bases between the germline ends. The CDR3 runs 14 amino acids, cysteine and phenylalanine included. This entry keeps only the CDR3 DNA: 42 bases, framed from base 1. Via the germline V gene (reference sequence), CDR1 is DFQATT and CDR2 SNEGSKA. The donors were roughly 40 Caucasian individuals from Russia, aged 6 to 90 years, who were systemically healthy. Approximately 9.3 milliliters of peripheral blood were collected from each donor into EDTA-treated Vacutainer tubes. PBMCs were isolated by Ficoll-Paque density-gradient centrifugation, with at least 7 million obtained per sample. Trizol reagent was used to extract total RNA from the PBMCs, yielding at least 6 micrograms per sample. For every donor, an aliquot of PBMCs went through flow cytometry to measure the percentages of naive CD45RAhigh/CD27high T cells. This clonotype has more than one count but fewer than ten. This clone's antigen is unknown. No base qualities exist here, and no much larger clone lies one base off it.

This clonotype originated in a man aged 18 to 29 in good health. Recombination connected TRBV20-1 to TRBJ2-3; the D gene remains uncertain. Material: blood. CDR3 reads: CSARDIWGTDTQYF. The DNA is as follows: TGCAGTGCTAGGGATATCTGGGGCACAGATACGCAGTATTTT.